This entry lists 13 T cell receptor beta chains sequenced from one sample in a study of T cells after yellow fever vaccination. Using its own MiXCR run on the 5' RACE reads, TCRdb lists one record per CDR3 protein. The data hold some 150,000 distinct CDR3 sequences, with 6.6% observed a single time. The sample here was CD4+ T cells sorted from PBMCs, taken 10 days after the yellow fever booster vaccination. The receptor set was obtained from a man aged 25-40 years who received the YFV17D yellow fever vaccine.

This clonotype was seen repeatedly, ten times or more. J is TRBJ2-1 and V is TRBV3-1, with 10 bases matching TRBD2. V trimming: 2 bases; J trimming: 7 bases; junction bases outside the gene matches: 8. The CDR3 contains 16 residues. The germline V gene has CDR1 LGHDT and CDR2 YNNKEL (reference sequence). The CDR3 region is CASSQWSSGSRNEQFF. The CDR3, as DNA: TGTGCCAGCAGCCAATGGTCTAGCGGGAGTCGGAATGAGCAGTTCTTC.

This chain links TRBV7-8 with TRBJ1-3, with 7 bases identical to TRBD1. This CDR3 has 17 residues. Germline V gives CDR1 SGHVS, CDR2 FQNEAQ. The J segment lost 6 bases and the V segment lost 1 base, leaving 12 bases of the junction unmatched. In DNA, the CDR3 is TGTGCCAGCAGCTTAGTAGGGAACAGGGGTTTAGTAAACACCATATATTTT. Protein sequence: CASSLVGNRGLVNTIYF.

This clonotype was seen at least ten times. CDR3 bases: TGCAGTGCTAGAGTTCAGGGAAGAGATACGCAGTATTTT. Translated, it gives CSARVQGRDTQYF. The chain carries TRBV20-1 and TRBJ2-3, with D perhaps TRBD1 (5 bases). Trimming removed 1 base at V and 5 bases at J, with 10 bases between. This CDR3 is 13 amino acids long. Germline CDR1 reads DFQATT; CDR2 reads SNEGSKA (reference sequence).

To note about this clonotype: A much larger clone differs by one base, so this may be a read error. This sequence joins TRBV5-5 and TRBJ2-1; 7 nucleotides align to TRBD1. Germline CDR1 reads SGHKS; CDR2 reads YYEKEE (reference sequence). This CDR3 has 15 residues. Trimming removed 1 base from V and 5 bases from J; junction bases left unmatched: 6. The CDR3 loop is CASSLIGGLNNEQFF. For the CDR3, the DNA is TGTGCCAGCAGCTTGATAGGGGGCTTAAACAATGAGCAGTTCTTC.

This clonotype was counted at least ten times. The rearrangement uses TRBV6-5 and TRBJ2-7; 8 positions agree with TRBD2. CDR3 length: 14 amino acids. Germline CDR1 is MNHEY and CDR2 is SVGAGI. Trimming at V came to 5 bases and at J to 6 bases, leaving 9 bases not matched to a gene. CDR3 nucleotides: TGTGCCAGCAGTCTCGGGCTAGCGGGCGTCGAGCAGTACTTC. Translated: CASSLGLAGVEQYF.

This clonotype was seen many times. This rearrangement joins TRBV7-3 to TRBJ2-1; 15 nucleotides match TRBD2. The V gene end was trimmed by 5 bases and the J gene end by 9 bases; junction bases not matched to a gene: 17. Looked up from germline, CDR1 is SGHTA and CDR2 is FQGTGA. This CDR3 is 19 amino acids long. Here the CDR3 DNA reads TGTGCCAGCAGCGCGATCCGGACTAGCGGGAGGGCCTCGTTTCCTGAGCAGTTCTTC. It is translated as CASSAIRTSGRASFPEQFF.

This clonotype was picked up many times. This rearrangement joins TRBV7-2 to TRBJ2-5, with TRBD1 as a possible D gene (6 bases). Germline V lookup: CDR1 SGHTA, CDR2 FQGNSA. With 7 bases removed from V and 7 bases from J, the gap between germline ends came to 13 bases. This CDR3 comprises 12 residues. The CDR3 DNA sequence: TGTGCCAGCACCCCAACACAGGGGACCCAGTACTTC. Protein sequence: CASTPTQGTQYF.

This clonotype was picked up many times. This chain links TRBV12-3 or TRBV12-4 with TRBJ2-3; no definite D call. Trimming cost V 5 bases and J 8 bases, with 23 bases left between them. This CDR3 has 16 residues. CDR3 in amino acids: CASSPARTGSIGTQYF. The CDR3 DNA sequence: TGTGCCAGCAGTCCAGCCCGGACGGGTAGCATTGGTACGCAGTATTTT.

This clonotype was found many times. The CDR3 sequence: CSARARPRRGYQETQYF. The DNA of the CDR3 is TGCAGTGCTAGAGCCCGCCCTAGGCGGGGGTACCAAGAGACCCAGTACTTC. This chain connects TRBV20-1 to TRBJ2-5; 7 bases line up with TRBD2. Germline values: CDR1 DFQATT, CDR2 SNEGSKA (reference sequence). CDR3 length: 17 amino acids. V shed 1 base, J shed 0 bases, and the junction held 11 bases outside the gene matches.

This clonotype was counted ten times or more. V usage is TRBV5-1 and J usage is TRBJ1-1, with 10 bases fitting TRBD1. Trimming took 3 bases from V and 1 from J; bases not matched to a gene: 18. CDR1 is SGHRS and CDR2 is YFSETQ in the germline V gene. The CDR3 consists of 20 residues. CDR3 residues: CASSSNPVIRDRGRNTEAFF. CDR3 bases: TGCGCCAGCAGCTCAAACCCCGTGATCCGGGACAGGGGACGGAACACTGAAGCTTTCTTT.

Only a few counts were recorded for this clonotype. V is TRBV20-1 and J is TRBJ2-1; 12 bases fit TRBD2. The V segment lost 2 bases and the J segment 3 bases; nucleotides outside the gene matches: 8. Germline-derived CDR1 and CDR2 are DFQATT and SNEGSKA (reference sequence). The CDR3 length is 17 residues. The CDR3 is CSARLRRTSGNYNEQFF. As DNA, the CDR3 is TGCAGTGCTAGACTTAGACGGACTAGCGGGAACTACAATGAGCAGTTCTTC.

This clonotype was recorded at least ten times. This chain links TRBV7-2 with TRBJ2-3, with D uncertain. This CDR3 is 12 amino acids long. V was clipped by 6 bases and J by 1 base, with 5 bases between them. CDR1 and CDR2 (germline): SGHTA, FQGNSA. DNA for the CDR3: TGTGCCAGCAGGCCCGGCACAGATACGCAGTATTTT. This encodes CASRPGTDTQYF.

At least ten counts were recorded for this clonotype. The chain uses TRBV20-1 and TRBJ2-2; 12 bases are shared with TRBD2. The CDR3 is 15 residues long. Germline CDR1 and CDR2: DFQATT and SNEGSKA (reference sequence). Trimming removed 6 bases from V and 1 base from J; junction bases left unmatched: 3. The CDR3 DNA reads as TGCAGTGCACGGACTAGCGGGATGAACACCGGGGAGCTGTTTTTT. Amino acids: CSARTSGMNTGELFF.